These 17 T cell receptor beta chains were all obtained from the same sample, sequenced in a study of shared clonotypes between healthy human individuals. Clones were read by immunoSEQ multiplex PCR, and TCRdb kept only the in-frame ones, dropping some. Of about 490,000 clones in the sample, 76% are singletons; the top ten hold roughly 13%. Sequenced: PBMCs. These receptors were obtained from a woman aged 40 to 50 in good health. Some clones in this sample may be carry-over from other donors' samples.

The chain employs TRBV29-1 and TRBJ2-3; TRBD2 matches 9 bases. Germline V gene lookup returns CDR1 SQVTM and CDR2 ANQGSEA. The ends lost 3 bases at V and 4 bases at J; junction bases unmatched: 11. The CDR3 covers 16 residues. The CDR3 loop reads CSVDSSGNAGADTQYF. The DNA of the CDR3 is TGCAGCGTTGACTCTAGCGGGAACGCTGGGGCAGATACGCAGTATTTT.

This sequence joins TRBV6-1 and TRBJ2-3; D unresolved. Germline V gene data show CDR1 as MNHNS and CDR2 as SASEGT. V was trimmed by 2 bases and J by 0 bases, leaving 9 bases between them. The length of the CDR3 is 15 residues. The CDR3 region has the DNA TGTGCCAGCAGTGAATTTTTACTGAGCACAGATACGCAGTATTTT. As protein: CASSEFLLSTDTQYF.

The V and J genes are TRBV4-2 and TRBJ1-5; TRBD1 aligns across 9 bases. Unmatched junction bases numbered 2, after V lost 2 bases and J lost 3 bases. The length of the CDR3 is 15 residues. Germline V lookup: CDR1 LGHNA, CDR2 YNFKEQ. The CDR3 DNA is TGTGCCAGCAGCCAACGGGACAGGGACAATCAGCCCCAGCATTTT. Encoded protein: CASSQRDRDNQPQHF.

The rearrangement links TRBV2 to TRBJ1-1; D gene uncertain. CDR3 length: 13 amino acids. Germline lookup yields CDR1 SNHLY and CDR2 FYNNEI. V was trimmed by 5 bases and J by 4 bases, leaving 11 bases between them. The chain's CDR3 is CASSSDRRTEAFF. The DNA of the CDR3 is TGTGCCAGCAGTTCGGACCGCCGCACTGAAGCTTTCTTT.

The V gene is TRBV7-9, the J gene TRBJ2-3; 14 bases are shared with TRBD2. Germline CDR1 SEHNR, CDR2 FQNEAQ (reference sequence). The CDR3 has 17 amino acids. J gave up 1 base and V 6 bases, and 6 bases lay outside the gene matches. The CDR3 here is CASRVTSGRAGTDTQYF. CDR3 bases: TGTGCCAGCAGGGTGACTAGCGGGAGGGCCGGCACAGATACGCAGTATTTT.

The CDR3 bases are TGTGCCAGCAGCCCGGATGCGGCCGCCCGGGGGAGCGAGCAGTTCTTC. It encodes CASSPDAAARGSEQFF. This sequence joins TRBV7-3 and TRBJ2-1, with D maybe TRBD2 (6 bases). The V gene lost 5 bases and the J gene lost 10 bases, with 24 bases spanning the gap. This CDR3 is 16 amino acids long. Germline CDR1 reads SGHTA; CDR2 reads FQGTGA.

Written as DNA, the CDR3 is TGTGCCAGCCTGATGATCGGGGGAGAGACCCAGTACTTC. Translation gives CASLMIGGETQYF. This rearrangement joins TRBV2 to TRBJ2-5, with TRBD2 as a possible D gene (6 bases). There are 13 residues in the CDR3. V dropped 8 bases and J dropped 4 bases, with 14 bases sitting between them. CDR1 and CDR2 (germline): SNHLY, FYNNEI.

CDR3 residues: CASSLGPITEAFF. The CDR3 DNA reads as TGCGCCAGCAGCCTGGGGCCAATCACTGAAGCTTTCTTT. The rearrangement uses TRBV5-1 and TRBJ1-1; D perhaps matches TRBD1 (5 bases). V dropped 4 bases and J dropped 4 bases, with 11 bases sitting between them. The CDR3 is 13 residues long. Germline CDR1 reads SGHRS; CDR2 reads YFSETQ.

This chain uses TRBV18 with TRBJ2-5, with D hard to call. Trimming took 1 base from V and 7 from J, leaving 7 bases between them. Per germline, CDR1 KGHSH and CDR2 LQKENI. The CDR3 sequence is 12 residues long. The CDR3 reads CASSPRLGTQYF. The DNA for the CDR3 is TGTGCCAGCTCACCACGCCTCGGGACCCAGTACTTC. The variable domain in full, with the rest retrieved from reference TRBV18 and TRBJ2-5, is NAGVMQNPRHLVRRRGQEARLRCSPMKGHSHVYWYRQLPEEGLKFMVYLQKENIIDESGMPKERFSAEFPKEGPSILRIQQVVRGDSAAYFCASSPRLGTQYFGPGTRLLVL.

This clone occurred many times. The chain uses TRBV28 and TRBJ1-2; no definite D call. Germline V gives CDR1 MDHEN, CDR2 SYDVKM. The CDR3 runs to 15 residues. With 0 bases removed from V and 3 bases from J, the gap between germline ends came to 11 bases. The CDR3 is CASSLWSRADYGYTF. CDR3 DNA sequence: TGTGCCAGCAGTTTATGGTCCCGAGCGGACTATGGCTACACCTTC.

The rearrangement joins TRBV5-1 to TRBJ2-1; TRBD2 matches 10 bases. Germline-derived CDR1 and CDR2 are SGHRS and YFSETQ. The CDR3 covers 17 residues. The junction had 8 bases not matched to a gene; V was cut back by 0 bases and J by 5 bases. The CDR3 spells CASSLASSGSSHNEQFF. For the CDR3, the DNA is TGCGCCAGCAGCTTGGCGTCTAGCGGGAGTTCCCACAATGAGCAGTTCTTC.

A note on this clone: This same CDR3 is encoded by further DNA sequences in the sample. The J gene is TRBJ2-3, the V gene TRBV6-4; TRBD1 is a possible D gene (6 bases). CDR1 is MRHNA and CDR2 is SNTAGT in the germline V gene. V was trimmed by 2 bases and J by 1 base, leaving 10 bases between them. CDR3 length: 15 residues. DNA for the CDR3: TGTGCCAGCAGTGACAGGGGACACCGCACAGATACGCAGTATTTT. Translated: CASSDRGHRTDTQYF.

The sample holds a few counts of this clone. The chain uses TRBV30 and TRBJ1-1, with D unresolved. V was trimmed by 0 bases and J by 5 bases, leaving 10 bases between them. The CDR3 has 13 amino acids. The V gene's germline CDR1 is GTSNPN and CDR2 SVGIG (reference sequence). DNA of the CDR3: TGTGCCTGGAGTGTTAGTGTCCGGACTGAAGCTTTCTTT. It translates to CAWSVSVRTEAFF. The full variable domain, rest sourced from reference TRBV30 and TRBJ1-1, is SQTIHQWPATLVQPVGSPLSLECTVEGTSNPNLYWYRQAAGRGLQLLFYSVGIGQISSEVPQNLSASRPQDRQFILSSKKLLLSDSGFYLCAWSVSVRTEAFFGQGTRLTVV.

The CDR3 reads CASSYSAGWAYEQYF. CDR3 nucleotide sequence: TGTGCCAGCAGTTACTCGGCGGGATGGGCCTACGAGCAGTACTTC. This chain joins TRBV6-5 and TRBJ2-7; tentative D call: TRBD2 (6 bases). Deletions cut 0 bases from V and 2 bases from J, with 11 bases between. Germline values: CDR1 MNHEY, CDR2 SVGAGI. The CDR3 loop spans 15 amino acids.

V and J are TRBV28 and TRBJ1-2; the D gene is possibly TRBD1 (5 bases). Germline V gene data show CDR1 as MDHEN and CDR2 as SYDVKM. Trimming removed 10 bases from V and 0 bases from J, with 15 bases in between. There are 14 residues in the CDR3. The CDR3 DNA reads as TGTGCCACCTTTACAGGACCAGCTAACTATGGCTACACCTTC. The encoded protein is CATFTGPANYGYTF.

The rearrangement joins TRBV18 to TRBJ2-1; 10 bases are shared with TRBD1. Germline V lookup: CDR1 KGHSH, CDR2 LQKENI. V gave up 3 bases and J gave up 7 bases; unmatched junction bases: 6. CDR3 length equals 15 residues. The CDR3 nucleotides are TGTGCCAGCTCACCGGACAGGGGGTTGATAAATGAGCAGTTCTTC. Translated: CASSPDRGLINEQFF.

The CDR3: CASSLWANYEQYF. CDR3 sequence (DNA): TGTGCCAGCAGCTTATGGGCTAACTACGAGCAGTACTTC. The chain is built from TRBV7-3 and TRBJ2-7; D is ambiguous. Trimming removed 2 bases from V and 3 bases from J, with 8 bases in between. Germline-derived CDR1 and CDR2 are SGHTA and FQGTGA. The length of the CDR3 is 13 residues.